The rows below give T cell receptor beta chains drawn from one sample of a study of T-cell memory formation after mild COVID-19. TCRdb called the 5' RACE reads again in MiXCR, with one record for every CDR3 protein. The sample lists 170,000 or so distinct CDR3 sequences, around 21% occurring once. Sequencing was performed on PBMCs or a T cell subset sorted from them (not recorded which). The receptors shown here come from an adult woman who had mild COVID-19 (a few samples of this study predate the infection). Cell type and time point are not known. Both conserved end residues are part of each CDR3. A D gene is named only where the DNA matches it firmly. Some rows have no size entry. The others give once, few or many, or a class for an expanded clone.

>NA|NA|15|TRBV12-3/TRBV12-4|TRBJ2-4
TGTGCCAGCAGCCTAGGGGACGACAGTAGCGACATTCAGTACTTC
CASSLGDDSSDIQYF
>TRBD1|NA|14|TRBV10-3|TRBJ1-2
TGTGCCATCAGTGACCCGGGACAGAGGGGCGGCTACACCTTC
CAISDPGQRGGYTF
>TRBD2|few|15|TRBV7-9|TRBJ2-3
TGTGCCAGCAGCTATAGCGGGGGAGATCGAGATACGCAGTATTTT
CASSYSGGDRDTQYF
>TRBD1|NA|14|TRBV7-9|TRBJ1-1
TGTGCCAGCAGCTTACAGGGGGCTAACACTGAAGCTTTCTTT
CASSLQGANTEAFF
>NA|few|13|TRBV20-1|TRBJ1-1
TGCAGTGCTAGACACTCGAGGGACACTGAAGCTTTCTTT
CSARHSRDTEAFF
>TRBD2|NA|14|TRBV29-1|TRBJ2-1
TGCAGCGTTGAGGCTAGCGGGAGGTGGAATGAGCAGTTCTTC
CSVEASGRWNEQFF
>TRBD1|NA|11|TRBV29-1|TRBJ1-2
TGCAGCGTCGGGACAGACTATGGCTACACCTTC
CSVGTDYGYTF
>NA|NA|15|TRBV18|TRBJ2-1
TGTGCCAGCTCACCACAGGGAGGTAGGGACAATGAGCAGTTCTTC
CASSPQGGRDNEQFF
>TRBD2|few|15|TRBV6-4|TRBJ2-3
TGTGCCAGCGCCCCTTTCCCGGGGGGGCAAGATACGCAGTATTTT
CASAPFPGGQDTQYF
>NA|few|14|TRBV5-1|TRBJ1-1
TGCGCCAGCAGCCTGGTTTCGGAGGGAGGTGAAGCTTTCTTT
CASSLVSEGGEAFF
>NA|NA|11|TRBV7-8|TRBJ2-2
TGTGCCAGCAGCTCCAGCGGGGAGCTGTTTTTT
CASSSSGELFF
>TRBD1|NA|16|TRBV27|TRBJ1-6
TGTGCCAGCAGTGACTCAGGGGGCTCCTATAATTCACCCCTCCACTTT
CASSDSGGSYNSPLHF
>NA|few|15|TRBV24-1|TRBJ2-5
TGTGCCACCAGTGATTTTGAGGGTACTCAAGAGACCCAGTACTTC
CATSDFEGTQETQYF
>TRBD1|NA|16|TRBV5-6|TRBJ2-5
TGTGCCAGCAGCTCGGATATGACAGGGGAACAAGAGACCCAGTACTTC
CASSSDMTGEQETQYF
>NA|NA|14|TRBV5-1|TRBJ2-7
TGCGCCAGCAGCTTTGCCACGGGCGCCTACGAGCAGTACTTC
CASSFATGAYEQYF
>NA|few|14|TRBV10-3|TRBJ2-1
TGTGCCAGTTTACCCCCGGACAGTGACAATGAGCAGTTCTTC
CASLPPDSDNEQFF
>TRBD1|NA|15|TRBV9|TRBJ2-5
TGTGCCAGCAGCCTGGACAGGGATCGTCCAGAGACCCAGTACTTC
CASSLDRDRPETQYF
>NA|once|14|TRBV7-9|TRBJ1-2
TGTGCCAGCAGTCCGGGGGTCGGGAACTATGGCTACACCTTC
CASSPGVGNYGYTF
>NA|NA|14|TRBV6-5|TRBJ1-3
TGTGCCAGCAGTTACGGGGGCTCTGGAAACACCATATATTTT
CASSYGGSGNTIYF
>TRBD1|NA|15|TRBV5-1|TRBJ1-4
TGCGCCAGCAGCGGTGGACAGGGGAATTATGAAAAACTGTTTTTT
CASSGGQGNYEKLFF